The 17 T cell receptor beta chains presented below share a single source sample, sequenced in a study of vaccination and CD4 T cells after COVID-19. What these receptors recognize is not known. An Oncomine TCR Beta short-read assay was used to sequence the DNA from cultured CD4+ T cells. The authors extracted genomic DNA from cultured CD4+ T cells. One entry per CDR3 protein results from TCRdb running MiXCR on the PCR reads. The sample yields some 10,000 distinct CDR3 sequences, 25% to 35% seen once. As for treatment: approximately nine-day PBMC culture with coronavirus spike peptide pools or control peptides (ViraFEST assay). The unexposed donor provided CD4+ T cells, which were taken before the COVID-19 pandemic (2011-2018). The sequencing sample was made of CD4+ T cells from blood, cultured in vitro. The receptor source for this set is a human donor in good health.

The gene calls are TRBV7-6 and TRBJ2-2, with TRBD2 matching over 12 bases. Germline V gene lookup returns CDR1 SGHVS and CDR2 FNYEAQ. V shed 5 bases and J 0 bases; nucleotides not matched to a gene: 10. This CDR3 is 19 amino acids long. CDR3 sequence (DNA): TGTGCCAGCAGCACTAGACTAGCGGGAGCGTGGGCGAACACCGGGGAGCTGTTTTTT. This codes for CASSTRLAGAWANTGELFF.

This sequence joins TRBV20-1 and TRBJ1-2, with TRBD1 identical over 7 bases. The CDR3 totals 15 residues. Germline V CDR1 and CDR2: DFQATT, SNEGSKA (reference sequence). V lost 0 bases to trimming and J lost 6 bases; unmatched junction nucleotides: 10. The CDR3 sequence is CSARDTRGQRNGYTF. CDR3 nucleotides: TGCAGTGCTAGAGATACTCGGGGACAGCGTAATGGCTACACCTTC.

This clonotype has just one count. This chain uses TRBV29-1 with TRBJ2-1; TRBD2 matches at 11 bases. This CDR3 region has 14 residues. The ends lost 6 bases at V and 1 base at J; junction bases unmatched: 2. Germline V CDR1 and CDR2: SQVTM, ANQGSEA. The CDR3 here is CSVGTSGSYNEQFF. The CDR3 DNA follows: TGCAGCGTGGGGACTAGCGGTTCCTACAATGAGCAGTTCTTC.

The gene calls are TRBV7-2 and TRBJ2-7; 8 nucleotides line up with TRBD1. This CDR3 spans 16 amino acids. J gave up 3 bases and V 6 bases, and 13 bases lay outside the gene matches. Per the germline V gene, CDR1 is SGHTA and CDR2 is FQGNSA. The CDR3 reads CASSWTVGTGVYEQYF. CDR3 DNA: TGTGCCAGCAGTTGGACGGTGGGGACAGGTGTCTACGAGCAGTACTTC.

In this sample, this clonotype turned up a few times. V and J are TRBV30 and TRBJ1-5; maybe TRBD1 (6 bases). Looked up from germline, CDR1 is GTSNPN and CDR2 is SVGIG (reference sequence). The CDR3 totals 13 residues. V was shortened by 0 bases and J by 6 bases, with 9 bases between the two germline ends. The CDR3 coding sequence is TGTGCCTGGAGTGTAATCAGGGGTCAGCCCCAGCATTTT. Translated, it gives CAWSVIRGQPQHF.

The genes are TRBV5-4 and TRBJ2-3; D ambiguous. Per the germline V gene, CDR1 is SGHNT and CDR2 is YYREEE (reference sequence). Trimming took off 2 bases at V and 4 bases at J, with 8 bases between the two ends. This CDR3 region has 13 residues. CDR3 amino acids: CASSFAAPDTQYF. For the CDR3, the DNA is TGTGCCAGCAGCTTTGCAGCACCAGATACGCAGTATTTT.

This clonotype was seen a handful of times. The rearrangement uses TRBV28 and TRBJ1-2, with D perhaps TRBD1 (6 bases). The CDR3 runs 17 residues. Germline CDR1 MDHEN, CDR2 SYDVKM. V shed 5 bases and J shed 3 bases, with 22 bases lying between them. The CDR3 spells CASSQARTAKGDYGYTF. The CDR3 DNA is TGTGCCAGCAGTCAAGCGAGGACAGCGAAGGGGGACTATGGCTACACCTTC.

The V gene is TRBV19, the J gene TRBJ2-6, with D possibly matching TRBD1 (5 bases). This CDR3 is built from 15 residues. Trimming left V 7 bases short and J 1 base short, with 11 bases between. Germline V gene sequence: CDR1 LNHDA, CDR2 SQIVND (reference sequence). The CDR3 sequence is CASNAGNSGANVLTF. CDR3 DNA: TGTGCCAGTAATGCAGGGAATTCTGGGGCCAACGTCCTGACTTTC.

The V and J genes are TRBV30 and TRBJ1-2; D gene ambiguous. CDR1 is GTSNPN and CDR2 is SVGIG in the germline V gene (reference sequence). This CDR3 has 12 amino acids. Trimming took off 2 bases at V and 1 base at J, with 5 bases between the two ends. Here the CDR3 DNA reads TGTGCCTGGAGTTTAGTTAACTATGGCTACACCTTC. This codes for CAWSLVNYGYTF.

CDR3 nucleotides: TGTGCCAGCAGTGACGGACAGGGGTACTACAATGAGCAGTTCTTC. Residues: CASSDGQGYYNEQFF. The V and J genes are TRBV6-1 and TRBJ2-1; 9 positions agree with TRBD1. Germline loops: CDR1 MNHNS, CDR2 SASEGT. The V gene end was trimmed by 3 bases and the J gene end by 3 bases; junction bases not matched to a gene: 3. This CDR3 is built from 15 residues.

This clonotype was observed a few times. The chain carries TRBV20-1 and TRBJ2-2, with 8 bases lining up with TRBD2. The CDR3 is made up of 14 amino acids. The germline CDR1 and CDR2 sequences are DFQATT and SNEGSKA (reference sequence). J lost 1 base, V lost 5 bases, and 3 bases had no gene match. CDR3 coding DNA: TGCAGTGCTGGCCTAGCGGGGAACACCGGGGAGCTGTTTTTT. Protein product: CSAGLAGNTGELFF.

This sequence joins TRBV6-1 and TRBJ2-3; 9 nucleotides match TRBD2. The germline V gene encodes CDR1 MNHNS and CDR2 SASEGT. Trimming took 7 bases from V and 7 from J; bases not matched to a gene: 15. The CDR3 has 16 amino acids. The CDR3: CASIGGWLAGPHTQYF. CDR3 nucleotide sequence: TGTGCCAGCATCGGGGGATGGCTAGCGGGACCCCATACGCAGTATTTT.

Only a few counts were recorded for this clonotype. The chain recombines TRBV7-2 with TRBJ2-3; unclear D gene. Deletions cut 4 bases from V and 0 bases from J, with 2 bases between. Looked up from germline, CDR1 is SGHTA and CDR2 is FQGNSA. This CDR3 is 12 amino acids long. CDR3 nucleotides: TGTGCCAGCAGCTCTAGCACAGATACGCAGTATTTT. Translating it yields CASSSSTDTQYF.

As concerns this clonotype: A much larger clone lies one base from this, so it may be a read error. Because the CDR3 is missing its conserved closing phenylalanine or tryptophan, this is likely a read error. The chain links TRBV20-1 to TRBJ2-5, with TRBD1 as a possible D gene (5 bases). The CDR3 length is 13 residues. The V gene lost 0 bases and the J gene lost 5 bases, with 10 bases spanning the gap. In germline, CDR1 is DFQATT, CDR2 SNEGSKA (reference sequence). CDR3: CSARDPGPETQYL. The DNA for the CDR3 is TGCAGTGCTAGAGATCCAGGGCCGGAGACCCAGTACCTC.

This chain joins TRBV6-2 or TRBV6-3 and TRBJ2-7; TRBD1 matches at 7 bases. J gave up 3 bases and V 0 bases, and 8 bases lay outside the gene matches. Germline-derived CDR1 and CDR2 are MNHEY and SVGEGT. There are 16 residues in the CDR3. The CDR3 reads CASSYSRGRRLYEQYF. CDR3 DNA sequence: TGTGCCAGCAGTTACTCGAGGGGGCGGCGGCTCTACGAGCAGTACTTC.

The chain carries TRBV20-1 and TRBJ2-7; D is perhaps TRBD2 (6 bases). CDR3 length: 15 amino acids. Trimming shortened V by 6 bases and J by 2 bases, and 20 bases separated the two germline ends. Germline V gene lookup returns CDR1 DFQATT and CDR2 SNEGSKA (reference sequence). For the CDR3, the DNA is TGCAGTGCAAGACTCTCCGGGAGACCCCCCTACGAGCAGTACTTC. Translating it yields CSARLSGRPPYEQYF.

The sample holds a few counts of this clonotype. The chain links TRBV19 to TRBJ2-7; 9 bases line up with TRBD2. V trimming: 3 bases; J trimming: 2 bases; junction bases outside the gene matches: 14. In germline, CDR1 is LNHDA, CDR2 SQIVND (reference sequence). The CDR3 runs 18 residues. Here the CDR3 reads CASSMVREGLGRTYEQYF. The CDR3, as DNA: TGTGCCAGTAGTATGGTGCGGGAGGGCCTTGGAAGGACCTACGAGCAGTACTTC.